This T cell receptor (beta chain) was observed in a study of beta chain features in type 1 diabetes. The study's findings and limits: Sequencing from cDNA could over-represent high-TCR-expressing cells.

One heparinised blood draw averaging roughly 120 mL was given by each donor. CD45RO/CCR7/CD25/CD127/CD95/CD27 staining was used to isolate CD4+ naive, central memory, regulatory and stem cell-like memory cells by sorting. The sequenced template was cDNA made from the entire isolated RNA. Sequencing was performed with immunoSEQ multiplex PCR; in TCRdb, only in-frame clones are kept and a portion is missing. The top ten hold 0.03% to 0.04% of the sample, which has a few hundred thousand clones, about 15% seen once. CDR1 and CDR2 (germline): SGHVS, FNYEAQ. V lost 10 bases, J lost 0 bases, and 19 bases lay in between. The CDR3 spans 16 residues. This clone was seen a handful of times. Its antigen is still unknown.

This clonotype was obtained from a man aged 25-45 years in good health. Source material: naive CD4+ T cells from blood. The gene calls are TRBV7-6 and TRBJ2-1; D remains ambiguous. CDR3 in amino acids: CAIEMWGQSSYNEQFF. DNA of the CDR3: TGTGCCATCGAGATGTGGGGTCAGAGCTCCTACAATGAGCAGTTCTTC.